This TCR beta chain was captured by sequencing in a study of T cell responses to AZD1222 COVID-19 vaccine. General observations from the study: Donors were mostly white British, more females; clonal diversity possibly underestimated.

Some clones are missing from TCRdb's copy, which holds only in-frame ones; the method was immunoSEQ multiplex PCR. The repertoire consists of 110,000 to 150,000 clones, with about nine tenths occurring once and the leading ten covering approximately 4.5%. This clone was recorded only once. The antigen is unknown. This specimen consisted of peripheral blood, obtained on day 0 of AZD1222 vaccination. The clonotype comes from an adult in good health.

The CDR3 is CASSLLGPGTTEAFF. CDR3 coding DNA: TGTGCCAGCAGCTTATTGGGGCCGGGAACGACTGAAGCTTTCTTT. V usage is TRBV11-2 and J usage is TRBJ1-1; maybe TRBD1 (5 bases). Trimming cost V 2 bases and J 5 bases, with 15 bases left between them. The CDR3 loop spans 15 amino acids. CDR1 is SGHAT, CDR2 FQNNGV, per germline.